A selection of T cell receptor beta chains follows, all from one sample in a study of blood T cell repertoires in COVID-19. Libraries were prepared by immunoSEQ multiplex PCR; TCRdb keeps only in-frame clonotypes and omits some of them. Among some 41,000 clones listed, 75% to 85% were seen once. Material: peripheral blood. These receptors all stem from an elderly man in a cohort sampled during active COVID-19. The CDR3 runs from the conserved cysteine through the conserved F or W. The D gene is left open where the match is weak. Part of the rows lack a size; the others show once, few, many or a class for expanded clones.

J: TRBJ1-3; V: TRBV2; size: NA; D: TRBD1; CDR3: CASSSGTGRISGNTIYF; DNA: TGTGCCAGCAGTTCCGGGACAGGCAGAATATCTGGAAACACCATATATTTT
J: TRBJ2-1; V: TRBV6-2/TRBV6-3; size: NA; D: TRBD2; CDR3: CASSYAGGYRNEQFF; DNA: TGTGCCAGCAGTTACGCGGGAGGCTACAGGAATGAGCAGTTCTTC
J: TRBJ1-1; V: TRBV21-1; size: NA; D: NA; CDR3: CASTDDRVGSEAFF; DNA: TGTGCCAGCACCGATGACAGGGTTGGATCTGAAGCTTTCTTT
J: TRBJ2-1; V: TRBV4-2; size: NA; D: TRBD2; CDR3: CASSQDRASGDNEQFF; DNA: TGTGCCAGCAGCCAAGATCGGGCTAGCGGGGACAATGAGCAGTTCTTC
J: TRBJ2-1; V: TRBV7-2; size: NA; D: TRBD2; CDR3: CASISIAGAYNEQFF; DNA: TGTGCCAGCATCTCGATAGCGGGAGCGTACAATGAGCAGTTCTTC
J: TRBJ1-1; V: TRBV27; size: NA; D: NA; CDR3: CASSSRVGTRRGTEAFF; DNA: TGTGCCAGCAGTTCCCGCGTGGGGACCCGGAGGGGCACTGAAGCTTTCTTT
J: TRBJ1-4; V: TRBV5-1; size: NA; D: NA; CDR3: CASSLSRDRRKLFF; DNA: TGCGCCAGCAGCTTGAGCAGGGATCGGCGAAAACTGTTTTTT
J: TRBJ1-4; V: TRBV3-1/TRBV3-2; size: NA; D: NA; CDR3: CASSLRQSTNEKLFF; DNA: TGTGCCAGCAGCCTGAGACAGTCAACTAATGAAAAACTGTTTTTT
J: TRBJ1-2; V: TRBV6-6; size: once; D: NA; CDR3: CASSRTASYGYTF; DNA: TGTGCCAGCAGCCGGACAGCGTCCTATGGCTACACCTTC
J: TRBJ2-2; V: TRBV19; size: NA; D: TRBD2; CDR3: CASALLVAGVAGELFF; DNA: TGTGCCAGTGCCCTACTGGTAGCGGGAGTGGCCGGGGAGCTGTTTTTT
J: TRBJ2-5; V: TRBV30; size: NA; D: NA; CDR3: CAWSRRAAQETQYF; DNA: TGTGCCTGGAGTCGTAGAGCGGCCCAAGAGACCCAGTACTTC
J: TRBJ2-6; V: TRBV7-8; size: few; D: TRBD1; CDR3: CASSRGGQGFSGANVLTF; DNA: TGTGCCAGCAGCCGAGGGGGACAGGGGTTCTCTGGGGCCAACGTCCTGACTTTC
J: TRBJ2-7; V: TRBV11-2; size: NA; D: NA; CDR3: CASSWAGSSSYEQYF; DNA: TGTGCCAGCAGCTGGGCCGGGAGCTCTTCTTACGAGCAGTACTTC
J: TRBJ1-6; V: TRBV2; size: medium-sized; D: NA; CDR3: CASSVRGGGYSPLHF; DNA: TGTGCCAGCAGTGTGCGGGGAGGTGGGTATTCACCCCTCCACTTT
J: TRBJ1-3; V: TRBV9; size: few; D: NA; CDR3: CASSAQAPGNTIYF; DNA: TGTGCCAGCAGCGCACAGGCTCCTGGAAACACCATATATTTT
J: TRBJ1-1; V: TRBV28; size: NA; D: NA; CDR3: CASSAPAGRGTEAFF; DNA: TGTGCCAGCAGCGCCCCGGCAGGCCGAGGGACTGAAGCTTTCTTT
J: TRBJ2-4; V: TRBV3-1/TRBV3-2; size: NA; D: NA; CDR3: CASSQGTVPKNIQYF; DNA: TGTGCCAGCAGCCAAGGGACTGTACCTAAAAACATTCAGTACTTC
J: TRBJ1-1; V: TRBV5-1; size: NA; D: NA; CDR3: CASSAGTLPEAFF; DNA: TGCGCCAGCAGCGCCGGGACACTGCCTGAAGCTTTCTTT
J: TRBJ2-2; V: TRBV5-6; size: NA; D: NA; CDR3: CASSLGLWTGELFF; DNA: TGTGCCAGCAGCTTGGGACTTTGGACCGGGGAGCTGTTTTTT
J: TRBJ2-5; V: TRBV5-4; size: NA; D: TRBD2; CDR3: CASSPSGGLSKTQYF; DNA: TGTGCCAGCAGCCCGAGCGGGGGGCTTTCAAAGACCCAGTACTTC
J: TRBJ2-3; V: TRBV9; size: NA; D: NA; CDR3: CASSPGVRGRGDTQYF; DNA: TGTGCCAGCAGCCCAGGGGTAAGGGGGCGGGGAGATACGCAGTATTTT
J: TRBJ1-6; V: TRBV3-1/TRBV3-2; size: NA; D: NA; CDR3: CASSQGQFNSPLHF; DNA: TGTGCCAGCAGCCAAGGACAGTTTAATTCACCCCTCCACTTT
J: TRBJ1-1; V: TRBV18; size: NA; D: NA; CDR3: CASSQGGNTEAFF; DNA: TGTGCCAGCTCTCAGGGAGGGAACACTGAAGCTTTCTTT
J: TRBJ2-5; V: TRBV5-1; size: NA; D: NA; CDR3: CASSFSGQETQYF; DNA: TGCGCCAGCAGCTTTTCCGGCCAAGAGACCCAGTACTTC
J: TRBJ1-2; V: TRBV27; size: NA; D: TRBD1; CDR3: CAARTGAGGYTF; DNA: TGTGCCGCCAGAACAGGGGCTGGCGGCTACACCTTC
J: TRBJ1-1; V: TRBV5-1; size: once; D: NA; CDR3: CASSPFTQNTEAFF; DNA: TGCGCCAGCAGCCCCTTTACTCAGAACACTGAAGCTTTCTTT
J: TRBJ2-2; V: TRBV29-1; size: NA; D: NA; CDR3: CSVGIIGVTGELFF; DNA: TGCAGCGTTGGAATTATCGGGGTGACCGGGGAGCTGTTTTTT
J: TRBJ1-1; V: TRBV5-1; size: NA; D: NA; CDR3: CASSSLGGNTEAFF; DNA: TGCGCCAGCAGCTCCCTGGGGGGAAACACTGAAGCTTTCTTT
J: TRBJ1-3; V: TRBV9; size: NA; D: NA; CDR3: CASSAYRGQSSGNTIYF; DNA: TGTGCCAGCAGCGCCTACAGAGGGCAGTCCTCTGGAAACACCATATATTTT
J: TRBJ2-2; V: TRBV9; size: NA; D: TRBD2; CDR3: CASSPRTSGWGGELFF; DNA: TGTGCCAGCAGCCCCCGGACTAGCGGGTGGGGCGGGGAGCTGTTTTTT